In its sample, the clone carrying this T cell receptor beta chain was seen many times. The antigen is undetermined. The J segment lost 2 bases and the V segment lost 3 bases, leaving 9 bases of the junction unmatched. From germline, CDR1 is DFQATT and CDR2 SNEGSKA (reference sequence). The CDR3 has 15 residues. The sample comes from a study of T-cell reconstitution after alpha-beta-depleted transplantation in children. Findings of the study overall: There were some patients whose high TCRbeta diversity at day 60 came from surviving recipient T cells and thymic progenitors. T-cell counts and diversity at one year post-transplant came mainly from newly produced T cells.

The authors prepared the TCRbeta library with unique molecular identifiers. TCRdb reprocessed the PCR reads with MiXCR, giving one entry per CDR3 protein. Here the sample spans approximately 240,000 distinct CDR3 sequences, roughly 10% being singletons. The sequencing used PBMCs, collected before TCRalphabeta/CD19-depleted stem cell transplant. This TCR was sampled from a child younger than two with acute myeloid leukemia, due to receive a stem cell transplant. The V call is TRBV20-1, the J call TRBJ2-5, with 7 bases identical to TRBD2. The CDR3 DNA reads as TGCAGTGCTAGGGTTCCGGGGGGACCACAAGAGACCCAGTACTTC. Translating it yields CSARVPGGPQETQYF.